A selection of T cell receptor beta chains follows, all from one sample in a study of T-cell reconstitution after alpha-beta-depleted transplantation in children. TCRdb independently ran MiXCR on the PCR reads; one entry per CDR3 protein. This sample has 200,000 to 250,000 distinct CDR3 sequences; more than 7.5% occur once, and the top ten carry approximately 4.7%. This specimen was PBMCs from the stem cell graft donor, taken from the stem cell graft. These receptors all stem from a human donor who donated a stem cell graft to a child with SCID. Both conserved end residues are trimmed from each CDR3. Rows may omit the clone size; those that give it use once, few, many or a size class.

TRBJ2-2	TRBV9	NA	ASSVSRGQANTGELF
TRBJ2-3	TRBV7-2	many	ASSLDEGHAQY
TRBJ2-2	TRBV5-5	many	ASSLIPASGTGELF
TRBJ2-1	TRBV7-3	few	ASSLQRYNEQF
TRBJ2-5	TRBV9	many	ASSPNQETQY
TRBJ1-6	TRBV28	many	ASTARSSYNSPLH
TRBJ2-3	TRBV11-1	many	ASSLALRSITDTQY
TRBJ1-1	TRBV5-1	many	ASSLAPLEAF
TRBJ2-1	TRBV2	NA	DSTVLRGYNEQF
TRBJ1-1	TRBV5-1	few	ASSEGQGVSEAF
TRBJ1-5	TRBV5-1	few	ASSLSGGYQPQH
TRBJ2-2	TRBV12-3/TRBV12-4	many	ASNWGQGDTGELF
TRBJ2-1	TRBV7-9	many	ASSLGWSSSYNEQF
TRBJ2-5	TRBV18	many	ASSPLGQQETQY
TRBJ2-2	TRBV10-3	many	AISEGGQRETGELF
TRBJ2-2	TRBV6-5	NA	ASSYSRGEISGELF
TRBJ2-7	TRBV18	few	ASSTDTAYEQY
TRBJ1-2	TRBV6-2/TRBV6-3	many	ASSSSSWITYGYT
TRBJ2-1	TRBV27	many	ASMARGGVDEQF
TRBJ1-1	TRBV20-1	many	SALEGAKNTEAF
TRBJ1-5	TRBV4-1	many	ASSQEGGGNQPQH
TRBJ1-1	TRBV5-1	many	ASSLDPGGSEAF
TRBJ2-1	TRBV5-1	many	ASSRTGTPKEASYNEQF